This T cell receptor beta chain is drawn from a study of OX40 agonist ivuxolimab in advanced cancers. Study in general: Patients were infused with ivuxolimab every 2 weeks at 0.01 to 10 mg/kg. Checkpoint inhibitors had been given previously to 40% of patients.

Turning to this clone: Its target is unknown.

Sequencing was performed with immunoSEQ multiplex PCR; in TCRdb, only in-frame clones are kept and a portion is missing. The sample contains about 64,000 clones, 80% to 90% of which appear only once. Regarding the study as a whole: With doses of 0.1 to 3.0 mg/kg, CD4+ and CD8+ blood T cells had undergone clonal expansion by week 6. Some of the lowest clonal expansion was seen in partial responders at 0.1-3.0 mg/kg.

The CDR3 has 14 amino acids. CDR1 MDHEN and CDR2 SYDVKM come from the germline V gene. The V end lost 2 bases, the J end lost 7 bases, and 12 bases lay between the germline ends. Material: CD4+ or CD8+ T cells sorted from blood, obtained in a trial of the OX40 agonist ivuxolimab. The clonotype comes from an adult with an advanced solid tumor such as melanoma, head and neck, liver or kidney cancer. The chain recombines TRBV28 with TRBJ1-5; D ambiguous. This chain's CDR3 is CASSLRASEQPQHF. In DNA, the CDR3 is TGTGCCAGCAGTTTACGGGCTTCTGAACAGCCCCAGCATTTT.